The 7 T cell receptor beta chains below all came from one sample that was sequenced in a study of OX40 agonist ivuxolimab in advanced cancers. The repertoire was sequenced with immunoSEQ multiplex PCR; TCRdb's copy has only in-frame clones and lacks some. The sample carries just over 50,000 clones, about 90% recorded once. The material was CD4+ or CD8+ T cells sorted from blood, obtained in a trial of the OX40 agonist ivuxolimab. These receptors came from an adult with an advanced solid tumor such as melanoma, head and neck, liver or kidney cancer.

The chain carries TRBV25-1 and TRBJ2-1; no firm D call. CDR3 length: 13 residues. The germline CDR1 and CDR2 sequences are MGHDK and SYGVNS. Trimming removed 2 bases from V and 8 bases from J, with 10 bases in between. The CDR3 DNA is TGTGCCAGCAGTGAAGAATGGTTCGATGAGCAGTTCTTC. Encoded protein: CASSEEWFDEQFF.

V gene TRBV5-6 combines with J gene TRBJ2-5; D is undetermined. The CDR3 consists of 11 residues. Germline CDR1 and CDR2: SGHDT and YYEEEE. V was shortened by 2 bases and J by 3 bases, with 2 bases between the two germline ends. The CDR3 DNA reads as TGTGCCAGCAGCTTCAAAGAGACCCAGTACTTC. Residues: CASSFKETQYF.

The rearrangement joins TRBV6-1 to TRBJ1-4, with unresolved D. The length of the CDR3 is 17 residues. CDR1 is MNHNS and CDR2 is SASEGT in the germline V gene. Trimming stripped 2 bases from V and 0 bases from J, with 13 bases between. In DNA, the CDR3 is TGTGCCAGCAGTGAATATAAAGTCCCGGCAACTAATGAAAAACTGTTTTTT. The encoded protein is CASSEYKVPATNEKLFF.

This clone was recorded once. V gene TRBV11-2 combines with J gene TRBJ2-2; 13 bases match TRBD2. Germline V gives CDR1 SGHAT, CDR2 FQNNGV. This CDR3 has 13 residues. The junction had 3 bases not matched to a gene; V was cut back by 10 bases and J by 7 bases. The CDR3 DNA reads as TGTGCCACCGGACTAGCGGGGGTCGGGGAGCTGTTTTTT. This sequence encodes CATGLAGVGELFF.

The rearrangement joins TRBV28 to TRBJ1-1; 9 positions agree with TRBD1. Germline-derived CDR1 and CDR2 are MDHEN and SYDVKM. This CDR3 has 14 residues. The trim removed 5 bases at V and 3 bases at J, leaving 4 bases unmatched. This CDR3 reads CASSPGTGYTEAFF. CDR3 nucleotides: TGTGCCAGCAGTCCCGGGACAGGGTACACTGAAGCTTTCTTT.

In this sample, this clone turned up once. This rearrangement joins TRBV7-8 to TRBJ2-7, with D hard to call. The CDR3 runs to 14 residues. V shed 3 bases and J shed 5 bases, with 14 bases lying between them. The germline CDR1 and CDR2 sequences are SGHVS and FQNEAQ. The CDR3 nucleotides are TGTGCCAGCAGCTTTGTTTCCCGGCATCACGAGCAGTACTTC. Protein product: CASSFVSRHHEQYF.

This sequence joins TRBV29-1 and TRBJ1-6; perhaps TRBD1 as D (5 bases). The CDR3 is 12 residues long. Trimming took off 4 bases at V and 8 bases at J, with 9 bases between the two ends. CDR1 SQVTM and CDR2 ANQGSEA come from the germline V gene. The CDR3 spells CSVGDVDSPLHF. CDR3 nucleotides: TGCAGCGTTGGGGACGTGGATTCACCCCTCCACTTT.